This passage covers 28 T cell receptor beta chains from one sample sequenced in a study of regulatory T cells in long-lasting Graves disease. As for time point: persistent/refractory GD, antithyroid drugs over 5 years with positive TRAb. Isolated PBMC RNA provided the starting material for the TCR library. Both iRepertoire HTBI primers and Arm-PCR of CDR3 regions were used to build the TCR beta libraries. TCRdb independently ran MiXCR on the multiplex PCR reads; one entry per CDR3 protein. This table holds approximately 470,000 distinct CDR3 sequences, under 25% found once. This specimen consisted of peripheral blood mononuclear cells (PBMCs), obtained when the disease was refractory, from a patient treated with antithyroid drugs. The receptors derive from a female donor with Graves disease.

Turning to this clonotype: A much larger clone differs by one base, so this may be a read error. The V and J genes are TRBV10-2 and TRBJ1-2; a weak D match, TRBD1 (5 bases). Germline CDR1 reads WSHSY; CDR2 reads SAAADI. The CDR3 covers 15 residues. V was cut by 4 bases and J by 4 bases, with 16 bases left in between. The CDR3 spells CASSGPHGGSYGYTF. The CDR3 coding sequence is TGCGCCAGCAGTGGCCCCCATGGGGGTTCCTATGGCTACACCTTC.

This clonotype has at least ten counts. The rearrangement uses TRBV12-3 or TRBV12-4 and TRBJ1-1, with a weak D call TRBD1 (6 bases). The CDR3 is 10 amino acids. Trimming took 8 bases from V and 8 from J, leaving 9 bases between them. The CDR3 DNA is TGTGCCAGCCGGACAGTCGAAGCTTTCTTT. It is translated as CASRTVEAFF.

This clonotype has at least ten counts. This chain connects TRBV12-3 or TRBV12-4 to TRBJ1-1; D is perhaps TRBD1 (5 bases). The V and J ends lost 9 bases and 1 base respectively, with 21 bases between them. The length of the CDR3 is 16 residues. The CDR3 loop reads CASTIWGGGTNTEAFF. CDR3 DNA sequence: TGTGCCAGTACCATCTGGGGGGGGGGAACGAACACTGAAGCTTTCTTT.

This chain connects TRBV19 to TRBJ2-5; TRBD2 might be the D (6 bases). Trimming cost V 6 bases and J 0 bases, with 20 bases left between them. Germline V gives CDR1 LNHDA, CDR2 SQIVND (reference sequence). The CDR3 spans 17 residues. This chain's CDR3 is CASSRGWSGPYQETQYF. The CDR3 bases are TGTGCCAGTAGCCGGGGGTGGTCAGGGCCGTACCAAGAGACCCAGTACTTC.

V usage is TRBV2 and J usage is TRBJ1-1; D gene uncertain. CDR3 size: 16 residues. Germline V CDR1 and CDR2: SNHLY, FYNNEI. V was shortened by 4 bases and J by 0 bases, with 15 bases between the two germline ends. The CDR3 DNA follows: TGTGCCAGCAGTGGGAGATCCGTTGGGATGAACACTGAAGCTTTCTTT. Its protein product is CASSGRSVGMNTEAFF. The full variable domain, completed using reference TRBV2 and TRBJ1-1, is EPEVTQTPSHQVTQMGQEVILRCVPISNHLYFYWYRQILGQKVEFLVSFYNNEISEKSEIFDDQFSVERPDGSNFTLKIRSTKLEDSAMYFCASSGRSVGMNTEAFFGQGTRLTVV.

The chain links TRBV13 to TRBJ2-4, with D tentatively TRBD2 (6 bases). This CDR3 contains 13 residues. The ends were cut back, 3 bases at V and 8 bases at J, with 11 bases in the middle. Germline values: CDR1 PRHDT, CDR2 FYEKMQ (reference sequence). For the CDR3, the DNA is TGTGCCAGCAGCTTGCGGGGCGGGTACATTCAGTACTTC. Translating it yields CASSLRGGYIQYF.

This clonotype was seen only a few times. CDR3 amino acids: CASSLQGTTDTQYF. The DNA of the CDR3 is TGTGCCAGCAGTTTACAGGGGACCACAGATACGCAGTATTTT. The rearrangement uses TRBV12-3 or TRBV12-4 and TRBJ2-3, with TRBD1 as a possible D gene (6 bases). V lost 2 bases to trimming and J lost 2 bases, with 8 bases between them. CDR3 size: 14 residues.

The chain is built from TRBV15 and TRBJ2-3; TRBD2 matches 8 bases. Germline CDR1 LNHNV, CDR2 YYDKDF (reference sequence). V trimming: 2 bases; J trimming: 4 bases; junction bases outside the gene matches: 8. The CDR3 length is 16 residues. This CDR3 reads CATSRTLGRAADTQYF. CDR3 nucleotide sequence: TGTGCCACCAGCAGAACCCTCGGGAGGGCCGCAGATACGCAGTATTTT.

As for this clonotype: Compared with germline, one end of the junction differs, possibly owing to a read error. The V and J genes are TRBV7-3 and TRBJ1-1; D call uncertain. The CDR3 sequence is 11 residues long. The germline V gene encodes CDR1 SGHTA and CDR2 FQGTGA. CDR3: CASSLRSVSIF. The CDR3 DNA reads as TGTGCCAGCAGTTTAAGATCCGTATCAATCTTT. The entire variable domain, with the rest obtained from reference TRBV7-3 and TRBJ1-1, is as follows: GAGVSQTPSNKVTEKGKYVELRCDPISGHTALYWYRQSLGQGPEFLIYFQGTGAADDSGLPNDRFFAVRPEGSVSTLKIQRTERGDSAVYLCASSLRSVSIFGQGTRLTVV.

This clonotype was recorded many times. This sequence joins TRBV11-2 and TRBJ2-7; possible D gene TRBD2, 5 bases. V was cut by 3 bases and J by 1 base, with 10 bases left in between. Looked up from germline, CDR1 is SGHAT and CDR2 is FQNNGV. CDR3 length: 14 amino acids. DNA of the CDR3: TGTGCCAGCAGCTTGAGGGTAATGTCCTACGAGCAGTACTTC. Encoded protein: CASSLRVMSYEQYF.

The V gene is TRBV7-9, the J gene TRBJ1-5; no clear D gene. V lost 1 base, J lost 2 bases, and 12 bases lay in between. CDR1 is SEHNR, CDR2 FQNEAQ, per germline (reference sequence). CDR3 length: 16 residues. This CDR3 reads CASSLGRMRRNQPQHF. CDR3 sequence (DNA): TGTGCCAGCAGCTTAGGTCGCATGCGTCGCAATCAGCCCCAGCATTTT.

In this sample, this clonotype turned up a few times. The CDR3 DNA sequence: TGTGCCAGCAGTCCCGGAGGGCCCACTGAAGCTTTCTTT. Its translation is CASSPGGPTEAFF. The rearrangement joins TRBV25-1 to TRBJ1-1, with D unclear. The CDR3 extends over 13 amino acids. V was clipped by 5 bases and J by 4 bases, with 11 bases between them. Per germline, CDR1 MGHDK and CDR2 SYGVNS.

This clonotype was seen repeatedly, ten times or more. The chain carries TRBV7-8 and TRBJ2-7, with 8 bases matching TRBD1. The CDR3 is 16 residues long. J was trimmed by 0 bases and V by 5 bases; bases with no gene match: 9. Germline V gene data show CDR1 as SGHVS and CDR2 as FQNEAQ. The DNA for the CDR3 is TGTGCCAGCAGCACAACGACAGGGGATAGCTCCTACGAGCAGTACTTC. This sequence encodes CASSTTTGDSSYEQYF.

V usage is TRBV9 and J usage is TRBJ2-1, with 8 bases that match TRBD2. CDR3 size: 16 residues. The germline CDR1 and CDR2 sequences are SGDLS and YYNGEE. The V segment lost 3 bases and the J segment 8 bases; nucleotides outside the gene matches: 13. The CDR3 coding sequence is TGTGCCAGCAGCGGACCCAGCGGGAGAGACTATGATGAGCAGTTCTTC. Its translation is CASSGPSGRDYDEQFF.

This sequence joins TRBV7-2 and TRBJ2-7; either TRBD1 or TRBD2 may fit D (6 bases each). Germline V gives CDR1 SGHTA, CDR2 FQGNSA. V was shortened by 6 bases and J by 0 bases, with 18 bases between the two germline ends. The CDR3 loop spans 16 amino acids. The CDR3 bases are TGTGCCAGCAGACCCCTCGGGGGCTCTGGCTCCTACGAGCAGTACTTC. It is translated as CASRPLGGSGSYEQYF.

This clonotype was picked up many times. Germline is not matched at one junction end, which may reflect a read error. The CDR3 DNA reads TGTGCTAGCAGCCTACAAGGGACAGGGGGTGGAGAGACCCAGTACTTC. This codes for CASSLQGTGGGETQYF. The J gene is TRBJ2-5, the V gene TRBV7-7; 11 bases agree with TRBD1. Germline CDR1 and CDR2: SSHAT and FNYEAQ (reference sequence). The CDR3 has 16 residues.

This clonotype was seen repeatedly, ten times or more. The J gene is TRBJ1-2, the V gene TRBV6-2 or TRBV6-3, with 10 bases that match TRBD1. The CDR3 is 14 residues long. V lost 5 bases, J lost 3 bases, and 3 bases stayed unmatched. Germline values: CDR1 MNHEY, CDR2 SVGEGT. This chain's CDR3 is CASSEDRGYYGYTF. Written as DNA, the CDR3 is TGTGCCAGCAGTGAGGACAGGGGGTACTATGGCTACACCTTC.

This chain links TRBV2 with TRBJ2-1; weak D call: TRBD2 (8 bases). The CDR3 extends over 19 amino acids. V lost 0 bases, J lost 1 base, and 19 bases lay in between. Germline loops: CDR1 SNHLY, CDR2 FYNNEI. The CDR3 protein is CASSEALRGLAGSYNEQFF. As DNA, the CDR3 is TGTGCCAGCAGTGAAGCGCTTAGGGGGCTAGCGGGTTCCTACAATGAGCAGTTCTTC.

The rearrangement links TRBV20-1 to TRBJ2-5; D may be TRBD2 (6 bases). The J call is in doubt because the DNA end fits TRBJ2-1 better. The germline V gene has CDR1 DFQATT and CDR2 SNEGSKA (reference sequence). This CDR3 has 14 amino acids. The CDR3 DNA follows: TGCAGTGCTAGAGAGCGGGATCCTTACAATGAGCAGTTCTTC. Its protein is CSARERDPYNEQFF.

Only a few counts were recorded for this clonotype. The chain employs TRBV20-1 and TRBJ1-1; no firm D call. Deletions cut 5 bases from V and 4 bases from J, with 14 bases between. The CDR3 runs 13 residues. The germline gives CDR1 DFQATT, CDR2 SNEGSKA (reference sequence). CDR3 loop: CSAPQTKSTEAFF. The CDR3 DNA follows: TGCAGTGCTCCCCAGACAAAGAGCACTGAAGCTTTCTTT.

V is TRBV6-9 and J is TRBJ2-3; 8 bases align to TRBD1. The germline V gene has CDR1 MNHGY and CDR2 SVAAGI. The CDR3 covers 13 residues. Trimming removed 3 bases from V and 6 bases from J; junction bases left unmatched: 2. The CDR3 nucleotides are TGTGCCAGCAGTTACCGACAGGGGGATACGCAGTATTTT. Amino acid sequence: CASSYRQGDTQYF.

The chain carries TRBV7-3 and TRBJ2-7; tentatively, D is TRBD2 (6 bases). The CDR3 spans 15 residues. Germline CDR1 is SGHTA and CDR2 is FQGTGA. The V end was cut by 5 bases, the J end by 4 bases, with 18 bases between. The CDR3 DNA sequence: TGTGCCAGCAGCCCCCGTCCGGGACTGATATACGAGCAGTACTTC. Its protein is CASSPRPGLIYEQYF.

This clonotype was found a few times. The CDR3 bases are TGTGCCAGCAGTGATGGGGTAATAGCGGGCCAAGAGACCCAGTACTTC. Translated, it gives CASSDGVIAGQETQYF. The chain is built from TRBV6-2 or TRBV6-3 and TRBJ2-5; 7 bases fit TRBD2. The CDR3 runs to 16 residues. V gave up 5 bases and J gave up 1 base; unmatched junction bases: 10. From germline, CDR1 is MNHEY and CDR2 SVGEGT.

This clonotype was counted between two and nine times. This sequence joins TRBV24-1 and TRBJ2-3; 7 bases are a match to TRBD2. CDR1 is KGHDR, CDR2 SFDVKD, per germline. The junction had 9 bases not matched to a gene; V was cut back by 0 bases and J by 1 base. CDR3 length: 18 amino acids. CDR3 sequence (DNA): TGTGCCACCAGTGATTTGTTTGGAAGGGAGGGCGGCACAGATACGCAGTATTTT. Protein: CATSDLFGREGGTDTQYF.

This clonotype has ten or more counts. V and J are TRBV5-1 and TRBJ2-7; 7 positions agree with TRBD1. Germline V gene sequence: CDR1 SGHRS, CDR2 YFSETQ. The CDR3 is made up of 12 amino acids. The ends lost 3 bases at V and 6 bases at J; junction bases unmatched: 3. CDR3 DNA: TGCGCCAGCAGCTCCGGACAGGTCGAGCAGTACTTC. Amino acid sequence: CASSSGQVEQYF.

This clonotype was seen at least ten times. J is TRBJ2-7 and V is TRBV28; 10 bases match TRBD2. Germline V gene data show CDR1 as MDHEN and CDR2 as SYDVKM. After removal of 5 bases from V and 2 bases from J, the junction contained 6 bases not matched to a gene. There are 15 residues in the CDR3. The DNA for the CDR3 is TGTGCCAGCAGTCGACCTGGGACTAGCGCCTACGAGCAGTACTTC. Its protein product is CASSRPGTSAYEQYF.

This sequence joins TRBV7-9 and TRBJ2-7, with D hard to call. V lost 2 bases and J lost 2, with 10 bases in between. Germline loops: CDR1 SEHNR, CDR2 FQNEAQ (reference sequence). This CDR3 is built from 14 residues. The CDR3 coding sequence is TGTGCCAGCAGCTTAACCGTCCTCCCCTACGAGCAGTACTTC. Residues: CASSLTVLPYEQYF.

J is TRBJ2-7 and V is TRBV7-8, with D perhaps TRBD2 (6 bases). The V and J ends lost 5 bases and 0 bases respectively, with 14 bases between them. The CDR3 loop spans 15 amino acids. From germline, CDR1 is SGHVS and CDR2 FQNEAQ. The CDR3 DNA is TGTGCCAGCAGCCAGGAGGGAAACGGCTCCTACGAGCAGTACTTC. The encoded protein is CASSQEGNGSYEQYF.